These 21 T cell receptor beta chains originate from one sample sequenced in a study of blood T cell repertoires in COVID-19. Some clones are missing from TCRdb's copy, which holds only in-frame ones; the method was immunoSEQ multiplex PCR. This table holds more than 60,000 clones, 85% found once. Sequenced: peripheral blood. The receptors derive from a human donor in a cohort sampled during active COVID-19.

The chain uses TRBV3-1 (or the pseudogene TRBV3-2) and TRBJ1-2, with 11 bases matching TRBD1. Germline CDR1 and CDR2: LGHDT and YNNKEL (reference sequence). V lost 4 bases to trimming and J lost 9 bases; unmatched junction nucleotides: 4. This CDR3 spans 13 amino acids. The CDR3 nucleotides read TGTGCCAGCAGCCGCGGACAGGGGGCAAGCTACACCTTC. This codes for CASSRGQGASYTF.

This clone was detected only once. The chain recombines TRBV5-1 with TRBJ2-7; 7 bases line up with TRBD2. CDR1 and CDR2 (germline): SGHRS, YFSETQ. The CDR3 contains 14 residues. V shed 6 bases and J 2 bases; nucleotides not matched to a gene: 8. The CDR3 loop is CASTPGGGTYEQYF. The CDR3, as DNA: TGCGCCAGCACCCCGGGAGGAGGTACCTACGAGCAGTACTTC.

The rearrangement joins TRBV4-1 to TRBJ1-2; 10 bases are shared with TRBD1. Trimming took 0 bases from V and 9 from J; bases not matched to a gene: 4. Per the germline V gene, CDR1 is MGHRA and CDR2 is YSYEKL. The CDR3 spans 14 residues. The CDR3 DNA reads TGCGCCAGCAGCCAAGAATGGGGACAGGGGAGCTACACCTTC. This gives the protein CASSQEWGQGSYTF.

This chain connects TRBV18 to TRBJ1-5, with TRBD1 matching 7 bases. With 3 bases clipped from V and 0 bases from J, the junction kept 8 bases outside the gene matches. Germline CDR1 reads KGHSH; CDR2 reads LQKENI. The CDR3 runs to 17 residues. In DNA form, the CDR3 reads TGTGCCAGCTCACCGGAACAGGGGAGGTATAGCAATCAGCCCCAGCATTTT. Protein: CASSPEQGRYSNQPQHF.

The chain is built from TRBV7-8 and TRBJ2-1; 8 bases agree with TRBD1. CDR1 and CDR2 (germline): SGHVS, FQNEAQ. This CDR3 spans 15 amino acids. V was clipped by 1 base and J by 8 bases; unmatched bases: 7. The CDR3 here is CASSLGADRAHEQFF. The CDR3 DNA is TGTGCCAGCAGCTTAGGGGCGGACAGGGCACATGAGCAGTTCTTC.

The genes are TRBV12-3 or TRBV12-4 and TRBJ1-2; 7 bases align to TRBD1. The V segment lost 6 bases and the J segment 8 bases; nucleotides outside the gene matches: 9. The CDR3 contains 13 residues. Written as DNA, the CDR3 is TGTGCCAGCAGCACACGACAGGGAAAAGGCTACACCTTC. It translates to CASSTRQGKGYTF.

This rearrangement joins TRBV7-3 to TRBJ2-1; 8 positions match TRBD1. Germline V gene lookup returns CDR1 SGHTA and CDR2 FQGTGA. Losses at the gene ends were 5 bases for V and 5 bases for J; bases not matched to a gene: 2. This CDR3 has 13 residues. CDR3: CASSQDRDNEQFF. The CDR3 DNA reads TGTGCCAGCAGCCAGGACAGGGACAATGAGCAGTTCTTC.

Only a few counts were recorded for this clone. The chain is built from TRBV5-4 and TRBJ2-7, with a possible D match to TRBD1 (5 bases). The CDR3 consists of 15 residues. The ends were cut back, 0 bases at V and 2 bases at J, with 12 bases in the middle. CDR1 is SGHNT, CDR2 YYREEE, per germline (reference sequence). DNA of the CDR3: TGTGCCAGCAGCTTGGCTACAGGAACCCCCTACGAGCAGTACTTC. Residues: CASSLATGTPYEQYF.

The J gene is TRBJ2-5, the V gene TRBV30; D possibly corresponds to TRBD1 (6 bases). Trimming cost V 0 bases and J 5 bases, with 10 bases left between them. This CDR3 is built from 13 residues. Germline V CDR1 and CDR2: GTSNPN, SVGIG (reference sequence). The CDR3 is CAWSVQGGETQYF. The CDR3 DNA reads TGTGCCTGGAGTGTACAGGGCGGGGAGACCCAGTACTTC.

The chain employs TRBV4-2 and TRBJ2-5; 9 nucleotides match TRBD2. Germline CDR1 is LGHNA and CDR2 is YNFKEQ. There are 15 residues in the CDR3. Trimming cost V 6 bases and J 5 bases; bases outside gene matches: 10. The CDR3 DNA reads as TGTGCCAGCAGTCCGACTAGCGGTTCCTCCGAGACCCAGTACTTC. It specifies CASSPTSGSSETQYF.

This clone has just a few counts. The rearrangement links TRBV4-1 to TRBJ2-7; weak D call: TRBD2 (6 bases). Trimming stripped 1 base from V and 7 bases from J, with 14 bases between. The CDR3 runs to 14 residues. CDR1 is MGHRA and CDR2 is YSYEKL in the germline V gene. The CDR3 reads CASSQVGGAGEQYF. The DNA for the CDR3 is TGCGCCAGCAGCCAAGTAGGAGGGGCGGGGGAGCAGTACTTC.

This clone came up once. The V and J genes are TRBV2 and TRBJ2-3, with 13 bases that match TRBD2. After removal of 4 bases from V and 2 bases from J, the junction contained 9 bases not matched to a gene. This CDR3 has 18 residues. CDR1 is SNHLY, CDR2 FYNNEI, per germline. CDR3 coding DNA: TGTGCCAGCAGTGCGGGGACTAGCGGGGTGGTTGTCACAGATACGCAGTATTTT. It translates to CASSAGTSGVVVTDTQYF. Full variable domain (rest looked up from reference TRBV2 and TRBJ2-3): EPEVTQTPSHQVTQMGQEVILRCVPISNHLYFYWYRQILGQKVEFLVSFYNNEISEKSEIFDDQFSVERPDGSNFTLKIRSTKLEDSAMYFCASSAGTSGVVVTDTQYFGPGTRLTVL.

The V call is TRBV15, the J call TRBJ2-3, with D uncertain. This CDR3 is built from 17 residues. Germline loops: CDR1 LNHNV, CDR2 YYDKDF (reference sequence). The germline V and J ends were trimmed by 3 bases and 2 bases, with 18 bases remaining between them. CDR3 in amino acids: CATSSSYLYLTTDTQYF. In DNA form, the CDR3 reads TGTGCCACCAGCAGTAGTTATCTATACCTAACCACAGATACGCAGTATTTT.

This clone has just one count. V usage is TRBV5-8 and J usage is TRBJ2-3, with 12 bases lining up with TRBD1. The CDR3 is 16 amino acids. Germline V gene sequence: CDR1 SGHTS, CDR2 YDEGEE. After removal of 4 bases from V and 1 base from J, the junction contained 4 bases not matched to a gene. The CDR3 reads CASSTGTGGGTDTQYF. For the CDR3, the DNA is TGTGCCAGCAGCACAGGGACAGGGGGCGGCACAGATACGCAGTATTTT.

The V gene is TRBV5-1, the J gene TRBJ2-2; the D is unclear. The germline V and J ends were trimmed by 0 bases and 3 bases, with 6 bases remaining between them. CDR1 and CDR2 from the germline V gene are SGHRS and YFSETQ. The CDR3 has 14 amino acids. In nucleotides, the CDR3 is TGCGCCAGCAGCTTGGCCGCGGACACCGGGGAGCTGTTTTTT. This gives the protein CASSLAADTGELFF.

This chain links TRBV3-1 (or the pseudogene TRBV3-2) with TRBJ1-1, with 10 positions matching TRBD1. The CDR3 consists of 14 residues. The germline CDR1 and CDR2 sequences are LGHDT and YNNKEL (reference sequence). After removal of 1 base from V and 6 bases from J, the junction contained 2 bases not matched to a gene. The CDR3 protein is CASSQGDRGSEAFF. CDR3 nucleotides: TGTGCCAGCAGCCAAGGGGACAGGGGATCTGAAGCTTTCTTT.

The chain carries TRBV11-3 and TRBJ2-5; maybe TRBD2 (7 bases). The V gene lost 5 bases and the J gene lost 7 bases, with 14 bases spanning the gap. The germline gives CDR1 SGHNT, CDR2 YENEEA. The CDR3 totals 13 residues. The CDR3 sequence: CASSTGGPRTQYF. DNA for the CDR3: TGTGCCAGCAGCACGGGGGGCCCCCGGACCCAGTACTTC.

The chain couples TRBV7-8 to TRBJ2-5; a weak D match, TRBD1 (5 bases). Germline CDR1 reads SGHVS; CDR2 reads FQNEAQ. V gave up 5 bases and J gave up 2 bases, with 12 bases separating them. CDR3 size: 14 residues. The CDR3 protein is CASSARQTQETQYF. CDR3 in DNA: TGTGCCAGCAGCGCGAGACAGACTCAAGAGACCCAGTACTTC.

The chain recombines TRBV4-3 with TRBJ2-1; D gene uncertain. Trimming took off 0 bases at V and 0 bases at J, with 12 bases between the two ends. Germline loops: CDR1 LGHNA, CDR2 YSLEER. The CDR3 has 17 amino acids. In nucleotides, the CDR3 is TGCGCCAGCAGCCAAGATTTGGGCACCTCCTCCTACAATGAGCAGTTCTTC. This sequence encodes CASSQDLGTSSYNEQFF.

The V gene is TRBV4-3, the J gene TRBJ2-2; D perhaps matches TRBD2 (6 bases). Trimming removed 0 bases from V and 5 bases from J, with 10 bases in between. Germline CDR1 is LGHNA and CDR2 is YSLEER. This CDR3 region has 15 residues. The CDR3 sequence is CASSQDSGFTGELFF. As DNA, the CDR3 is TGCGCCAGCAGCCAAGATAGCGGATTTACCGGGGAGCTGTTTTTT.

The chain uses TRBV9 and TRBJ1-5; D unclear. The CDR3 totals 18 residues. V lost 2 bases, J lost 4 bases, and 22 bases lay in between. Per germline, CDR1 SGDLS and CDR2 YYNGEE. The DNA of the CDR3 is TGTGCCAGCAGCGTCGCCGGGAGGTCCCCCCCAAGTAATCAGCCCCAGCATTTT. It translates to CASSVAGRSPPSNQPQHF. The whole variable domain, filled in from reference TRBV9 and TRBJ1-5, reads DSGVTQTPKHLITATGQRVTLRCSPRSGDLSVYWYQQSLDQGLQFLIQYYNGEERAKGNILERFSAQQFPDLHSELNLSSLELGDSALYFCASSVAGRSPPSNQPQHFGDGTRLSIL.